These 22 T cell receptor beta chains were sequenced from one sample in a study of shared clonotypes between healthy human individuals. Method: immunoSEQ multiplex PCR; TCRdb's copy keeps in-frame clones and lacks some. The table has about 2.1 million clones, over 85% seen once. CD45RO-negative CD8 cells positively selected for CCR7 made up the naive population, which excluded terminally differentiated effector memory CD45RA+ cells. The specimen was naive CD8+ T cells from PBMCs. The receptors were sampled from a man aged 18-30 years in good health. Some clones in this sample may be carry-over from other donors' samples.

The chain uses TRBV18 and TRBJ2-5; D is perhaps TRBD2 (5 bases). Germline lookup yields CDR1 KGHSH and CDR2 LQKENI. Trimming took 8 bases from V and 1 from J, leaving 11 bases between them. The CDR3 is made up of 13 amino acids. CDR3 bases: TGTGCCAGCGCACTAGTCCCCCAAGAGACCCAGTACTTC. It codes for CASALVPQETQYF.

With respect to this clone: The sample holds other DNA sequences that translate to the same CDR3. The J gene is TRBJ2-7, the V gene TRBV28, with D hard to call. Germline-derived CDR1 and CDR2 are MDHEN and SYDVKM. Trimming pared 5 bases from V and 1 base from J, leaving 3 bases between. This CDR3 has 11 amino acids. Here the CDR3 DNA reads TGTGCCAGCAGTAGTTCCTACGAGCAGTACTTC. This gives the protein CASSSSYEQYF. The full variable domain, completed using reference TRBV28 and TRBJ2-7, is DVKVTQSSRYLVKRTGEKVFLECVQDMDHENMFWYRQDPGLGLRLIYFSYDVKMKEKGDIPEGYSVSREKKERFSLILESASTNQTSMYLCASSSSYEQYFGPGTRLTVT.

V and J are TRBV6-5 and TRBJ1-4, with TRBD1 matching 8 bases. V dropped 5 bases and J dropped 5; count of bases not matched to a gene: 7. The V gene's germline CDR1 is MNHEY and CDR2 SVGAGI. The CDR3 totals 15 residues. CDR3 residues: CASSHGQGVNEKLFF. The CDR3, as DNA: TGTGCCAGCAGTCACGGACAGGGAGTAAATGAAAAACTGTTTTTT.

The rearrangement links TRBV28 to TRBJ2-7; D gene ambiguous. The V gene's germline CDR1 is MDHEN and CDR2 SYDVKM. V lost 4 bases and J lost 2, with 12 bases in between. The CDR3 has 14 residues. The CDR3 protein is CASSSRWAPYEQYF. CDR3 sequence (DNA): TGTGCCAGCAGTTCCCGTTGGGCCCCCTACGAGCAGTACTTC.

The rearrangement joins TRBV10-2 to TRBJ2-7, with D possibly TRBD1 on 6 matching bases. Germline assignment: CDR1 WSHSY and CDR2 SAAADI. There are 12 residues in the CDR3. V lost 7 bases and J lost 5, with 12 bases in between. Written as DNA, the CDR3 is TGCGCCAGCAAAGCAGGGGCCCACGAGCAGTACTTC. Its protein is CASKAGAHEQYF.

About this clone itself: This CDR3 is also generated by other DNA sequences in the sample. V gene TRBV28 combines with J gene TRBJ2-3; the D gene could be TRBD1 or TRBD2 (6 bases each). This CDR3 region has 14 residues. Per the germline V gene, CDR1 is MDHEN and CDR2 is SYDVKM. Trimming stripped 2 bases from V and 1 base from J, with 7 bases between. The CDR3 loop reads CASSLRGGTDTQYF. CDR3 coding DNA: TGTGCCAGCAGTTTAAGGGGGGGCACAGATACGCAGTATTTT.

J is TRBJ2-7 and V is TRBV10-2; TRBD2 matches at 7 bases. CDR3 length: 17 residues. The junction had 13 bases not matched to a gene; V was cut back by 2 bases and J by 3 bases. The germline V gene encodes CDR1 WSHSY and CDR2 SAAADI. CDR3 DNA: TGCGCCAGCAGTGAGGCACGACCTAGCGGACCACACTACGAGCAGTACTTC. Protein product: CASSEARPSGPHYEQYF.

This chain links TRBV28 with TRBJ2-5; D ambiguous. Germline lookup yields CDR1 MDHEN and CDR2 SYDVKM. The CDR3 has 14 residues. The V end was cut by 3 bases, the J end by 0 bases, with 8 bases between. The CDR3 loop is CASSFMGYQETQYF. The CDR3 DNA reads as TGTGCCAGCAGTTTTATGGGGTACCAAGAGACCCAGTACTTC. Filled out from reference TRBV28 and TRBJ2-5, the complete variable domain reads DVKVTQSSRYLVKRTGEKVFLECVQDMDHENMFWYRQDPGLGLRLIYFSYDVKMKEKGDIPEGYSVSREKKERFSLILESASTNQTSMYLCASSFMGYQETQYFGPGTRLLVL.

A remark on this clone: The same CDR3 can be traced to other DNA sequences in this sample. The chain recombines TRBV28 with TRBJ2-1, with D unresolved. Trimming took off 5 bases at V and 4 bases at J, with 12 bases between the two ends. CDR3 length: 14 residues. Per the germline V gene, CDR1 is MDHEN and CDR2 is SYDVKM. This CDR3 reads CASSLRTVYNEQFF. The DNA of the CDR3 is TGTGCCAGCAGTCTCAGGACGGTATACAATGAGCAGTTCTTC.

Comments on this clone: Different DNA sequences within this sample yield the same CDR3. The V and J genes are TRBV7-9 and TRBJ2-1; 9 bases are shared with TRBD1. This CDR3 has 15 amino acids. CDR1 and CDR2 from the germline V gene are SEHNR and FQNEAQ (reference sequence). Germline trimming cut 3 bases from V and 2 bases from J; bases unmatched to any gene: 2. CDR3 sequence: CASSLGQGTYNEQFF. CDR3 coding DNA: TGTGCCAGCAGCTTGGGACAGGGAACCTACAATGAGCAGTTCTTC.

The chain recombines TRBV7-2 with TRBJ2-3; tentative D call: TRBD2 (6 bases). Trimming stripped 0 bases from V and 7 bases from J, with 14 bases between. Germline V gene sequence: CDR1 SGHTA, CDR2 FQGNSA. The CDR3 is made up of 15 amino acids. The CDR3 region is CASSLALGGSHTQYF. The CDR3 DNA reads TGTGCCAGCAGCTTAGCGCTTGGGGGGTCGCATACGCAGTATTTT.

This clone has only one observation. Within the sample, other DNA sequences also encode this same CDR3. The rearrangement uses TRBV7-9 and TRBJ2-2; D gene uncertain. The CDR3 runs to 13 residues. In germline, CDR1 is SEHNR, CDR2 FQNEAQ (reference sequence). V lost 2 bases and J 5 bases, leaving 6 bases between the germline ends. CDR3 sequence: CASSLSLTGELFF. CDR3 nucleotides: TGTGCCAGCAGCTTAAGTTTGACCGGGGAGCTGTTTTTT. Based on the CDR3 plus reference TRBV7-9 and TRBJ2-2, the full variable domain is DTGVSQNPRHKITKRGQNVTFRCDPISEHNRLYWYRQTLGQGPEFLTYFQNEAQLEKSRLLSDRFSAERPKGSFSTLEIQRTEQGDSAMYLCASSLSLTGELFFGEGSRLTVL.

J is TRBJ2-7 and V is TRBV6-4; D is perhaps TRBD2 (6 bases). V shed 11 bases and J shed 2 bases, with 16 bases lying between them. The CDR3 spans 13 residues. Per germline, CDR1 MRHNA and CDR2 SNTAGT. The CDR3 spells CAGRDSATYEQYF. The CDR3 nucleotides are TGTGCCGGGCGGGACTCCGCGACCTACGAGCAGTACTTC.

The V call is TRBV27, the J call TRBJ2-7; no clear D. The length of the CDR3 is 13 residues. V gave up 7 bases and J gave up 2 bases, with 12 bases separating them. Germline V gene sequence: CDR1 MNHEY, CDR2 SMNVEV (reference sequence). The CDR3 DNA follows: TGTGCCAGCACCCATGGCAGCACCTACGAGCAGTACTTC. This sequence encodes CASTHGSTYEQYF.

The rearrangement joins TRBV27 to TRBJ2-1; possible D gene TRBD2, 5 bases. Looked up from germline, CDR1 is MNHEY and CDR2 is SMNVEV (reference sequence). This CDR3 is 15 amino acids long. V was pared by 3 bases and J by 2 bases, with 11 bases between. The chain's CDR3 is CASSFLGVTYNEQFF. CDR3 DNA: TGTGCCAGCAGTTTCTTGGGAGTGACCTACAATGAGCAGTTCTTC.

The gene calls are TRBV19 and TRBJ1-5, with TRBD1 matching 10 bases. Germline lookup yields CDR1 LNHDA and CDR2 SQIVND (reference sequence). The trim removed 5 bases at V and 5 bases at J, leaving 3 bases unmatched. The CDR3 covers 14 residues. In nucleotides, the CDR3 is TGTGCCAGTAGTCCGGACAGGGGGGATCAGCCCCAGCATTTT. Protein product: CASSPDRGDQPQHF.

This chain joins TRBV6-1 and TRBJ1-5, with D maybe TRBD1 (6 bases). The CDR3 contains 15 residues. Germline loops: CDR1 MNHNS, CDR2 SASEGT. Trimming removed 6 bases at V and 0 bases at J, with 12 bases between. CDR3 loop: CASRGDIYSNQPQHF. The CDR3 DNA is TGTGCCAGCAGAGGGGACATCTATAGCAATCAGCCCCAGCATTTT.

As regards this clone: Because the CDR3 is missing its conserved closing phenylalanine or tryptophan, this is likely a read error. The DNA is left out, because the CDR3 cannot be placed on it with certainty; the CDR3 is given as TCRdb lists it. The V call is TRBV10-1, the J call TRBJ2-3; TRBD2, the D gene given by the table, was not confirmed from the DNA. Germline V CDR1 and CDR2: WNHNN, SYGVQD (reference sequence). The CDR3 length is 11 residues, termini included. The CDR3: CASLRETSGSL.

The chain combines TRBV12-5 with TRBJ2-1, with D tentatively TRBD2 (9 bases). V was shortened by 6 bases and J by 7 bases, with 28 bases between the two germline ends. The germline V gene encodes CDR1 LGHNT and CDR2 FRNRAP. This CDR3 has 18 residues. The CDR3 DNA sequence: TGTGCTAGTGGGGGGACAGGTCCTGCGGGAGGGCTCGGTAATGAGCAGTTCTTC. It encodes CASGGTGPAGGLGNEQFF.

This clone was seen a single time. The rearrangement joins TRBV28 to TRBJ1-2; D may be TRBD1 (5 bases). The length of the CDR3 is 15 residues. The V end lost 1 base, the J end lost 4 bases, and 13 bases lay between the germline ends. Germline values: CDR1 MDHEN, CDR2 SYDVKM. The CDR3 DNA reads as TGTGCCAGCAGTTTATCTGACAGCGCTTTCTATGGCTACACCTTC. It translates to CASSLSDSAFYGYTF.

This clone appeared once. The chain links TRBV28 to TRBJ1-3; D perhaps matches TRBD1 (6 bases). Germline V CDR1 and CDR2: MDHEN, SYDVKM. Trimming took off 3 bases at V and 5 bases at J, with 14 bases between the two ends. The CDR3 spans 15 residues. The DNA for the CDR3 is TGTGCCAGCAGTTTGGTGTCGGACAGACGAAACACCATATATTTT. This gives the protein CASSLVSDRRNTIYF.

This clone was observed a single time. V gene TRBV6-1 combines with J gene TRBJ2-7; 8 positions match TRBD2. CDR3 length: 17 amino acids. The V gene end was trimmed by 0 bases and the J gene end by 2 bases; junction bases not matched to a gene: 9. Looked up from germline, CDR1 is MNHNS and CDR2 is SASEGT. The CDR3 is CASSEARTSYPPYEQYF. For the CDR3, the DNA is TGTGCCAGCAGTGAAGCAAGGACTAGCTACCCTCCCTACGAGCAGTACTTC.